This TCR beta chain was recorded in a study of cytomegalovirus exposure and HLA in healthy donors. Study results and limitations: Later work found most CMV-associated TCR beta chains apparently HLA-restricted. There were under 200 TCR beta chains listed as cytomegalovirus-associated.

A remark on this clone: Its cognate antigen is unknown.

The CDR3 has 15 residues. Germline CDR1 WSHSY, CDR2 SAAADI. V was cut by 2 bases and J by 6 bases, with 14 bases left in between. Primers: 60 Vbeta forward and 13 Jbeta reverse. The assay was immunoSEQ multiplex PCR, and TCRdb's table has in-frame clones only and misses some. The sample gives some 120,000 clones, roughly 80% of which show up once; around 18% is in the top ten. The V and J genes are TRBV10-2 and TRBJ1-5; maybe TRBD1 (6 bases). The clonotype comes from a man between 18 and 29 years old in good health and CMV-seropositive. Sample: PBMCs. The CDR3 DNA reads as TGCGCCAGCAGTGAGGGACAGATGGTAGCTCAGCCCCAGCATTTT. It is translated as CASSEGQMVAQPQHF.